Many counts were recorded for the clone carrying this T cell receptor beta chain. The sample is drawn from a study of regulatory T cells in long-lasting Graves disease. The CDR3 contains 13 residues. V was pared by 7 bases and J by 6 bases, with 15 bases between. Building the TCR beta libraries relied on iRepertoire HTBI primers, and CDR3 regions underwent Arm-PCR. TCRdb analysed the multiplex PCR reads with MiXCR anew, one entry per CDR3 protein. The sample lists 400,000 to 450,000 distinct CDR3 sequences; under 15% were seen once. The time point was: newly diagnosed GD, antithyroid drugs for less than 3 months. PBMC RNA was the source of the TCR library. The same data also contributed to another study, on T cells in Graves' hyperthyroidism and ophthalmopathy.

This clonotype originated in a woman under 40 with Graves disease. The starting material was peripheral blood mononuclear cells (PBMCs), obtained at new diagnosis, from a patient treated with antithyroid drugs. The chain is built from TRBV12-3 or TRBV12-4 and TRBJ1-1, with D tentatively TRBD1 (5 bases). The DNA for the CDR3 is TGTGCCAGCACCGCGACAGCATCTTCTGAAGCTTTCTTT. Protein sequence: CASTATASSEAFF.